This T cell receptor (beta chain) was recorded in a study of blood T cell dynamics during melanoma immunotherapy. Study in general: First-line therapy was either pembrolizumab or nivolumab with ipilimumab for metastatic melanoma.

There are 17 residues in the CDR3. Germline loops: CDR1 MNHEY, CDR2 SMNVEV (reference sequence). Trimming at V came to 3 bases and at J to 5 bases, leaving 15 bases not matched to a gene. Clones were sequenced by immunoSEQ multiplex PCR, and TCRdb holds only the in-frame ones, with some missing. This repertoire shows roughly 30,000 clones, roughly 88% found once; its top ten account for approximately 10%. Time point described: week 3, after first cycle of checkpoint inhibitor. Patients with prior systemic cancer treatment, concomitant immunosuppressants, or other active malignancies were excluded. The TCR was taken from a human donor with melanoma. The chain uses TRBV27 and TRBJ1-1, with 7 bases fitting TRBD1. The sequences come from blood, collected from a patient treated with checkpoint blockade. CDR3 residues: CASSLAKQGMSGTEAFF. CDR3 coding DNA: TGTGCCAGCAGTTTGGCTAAACAGGGGATGTCTGGGACTGAAGCTTTCTTT.